This T cell receptor beta chain appears in the sequencing data of a study of beta chain features in type 1 diabetes. Study-wide background: The patient and healthy donor groups were comparable for age, gender and cell yields. Study conclusions and caveats: Compared with healthy donors, patients appeared to share more similar naive, central memory and regulatory TCRB repertoires. Patients with Type 1 diabetes showed moderately but significantly shorter TCRB CDR3s in all four CD4+ subsets. Patients with type 1 diabetes carried fewer insertions and had more deletions at their VDJ junctions.

The germline CDR1 and CDR2 sequences are SGHNT and YYREEE (reference sequence). Trimming pared 3 bases from V and 11 bases from J, leaving 17 bases between. CDR3 size: 13 residues. The isolated RNA, all of it, was reverse transcribed, so expressed TCRB transcripts were what got sequenced. The assay was immunoSEQ multiplex PCR, and TCRdb's table has in-frame clones only and misses some. The table lists about 260,000 clones, about a fifth of them singletons. This clone showed up just a few times. What it binds is not known. V is TRBV5-4 and J is TRBJ1-1; no clear D gene. This clonotype was obtained from a woman aged 40 to 55 with type 1 diabetes. Sequencing was carried out using naive CD4+ T cells from blood. In DNA, the CDR3 is TGTGCCAGCAGCTCCATGGACCTTACGGGGGCTTTCTTT. It yields the protein CASSSMDLTGAFF.